The 19 T cell receptor beta chains in this list originate from one sample, sequenced in a study of cytomegalovirus exposure and HLA in healthy donors. PCR involved 60 Vbeta and 13 Jbeta primers. Profiled with immunoSEQ multiplex PCR; TCRdb holds only in-frame clones, not every one. The profile shows over 75,000 clones, about 72% of them singletons. Sample: PBMCs. These receptor sequences come from a man aged 25 to 40 in good health and CMV-seronegative.

The chain combines TRBV30 with TRBJ2-7; TRBD1 agrees at 10 bases. CDR1 is GTSNPN and CDR2 is SVGIG in the germline V gene (reference sequence). The length of the CDR3 is 14 residues. V dropped 5 bases and J dropped 4; count of bases not matched to a gene: 8. The CDR3 reads CAWGTGTGVYEQYF. CDR3 in DNA: TGTGCCTGGGGAACCGGGACAGGGGTATACGAGCAGTACTTC.

This clone was seen more than once but under ten times. The genes are TRBV10-3 and TRBJ2-7, with TRBD1 identical over 8 bases. Germline V gene lookup returns CDR1 ENHRY and CDR2 SYGVKD. The CDR3 is 14 residues long. The V segment lost 0 bases and the J segment 3 bases; nucleotides outside the gene matches: 1. This CDR3 is CAISESGTGYEQYF. The DNA for the CDR3 is TGTGCCATCAGTGAGTCCGGGACAGGCTACGAGCAGTACTTC.

The chain has TRBV7-9 and TRBJ2-2; 8 nucleotides match TRBD2. CDR3 length equals 19 residues. V dropped 5 bases and J dropped 4; count of bases not matched to a gene: 18. Germline CDR1 SEHNR, CDR2 FQNEAQ (reference sequence). CDR3 residues: CASSLMRYLGTRSTGELFF. In DNA, the CDR3 is TGTGCCAGCAGCCTTATGAGATACCTGGGGACTAGGAGCACCGGGGAGCTGTTTTTT. Drawing the rest from reference TRBV7-9 and TRBJ2-2, the complete variable domain is DTGVSQNPRHKITKRGQNVTFRCDPISEHNRLYWYRQTLGQGPEFLTYFQNEAQLEKSRLLSDRFSAERPKGSFSTLEIQRTEQGDSAMYLCASSLMRYLGTRSTGELFFGEGSRLTVL.

The CDR3 reads CASRVAGNSYEQYF. CDR3 sequence (DNA): TGCGCCAGCAGAGTGGCGGGGAACTCCTACGAGCAGTACTTC. The chain combines TRBV10-1 with TRBJ2-7; D is perhaps TRBD2 (6 bases). The CDR3 totals 14 residues. V lost 6 bases and J 0 bases, leaving 12 bases between the germline ends. Per germline, CDR1 WNHNN and CDR2 SYGVQD (reference sequence).

This clone was counted only a few times. This chain connects TRBV6-5 to TRBJ1-1; TRBD1 is a possible D gene (5 bases). The CDR3 totals 14 residues. The V gene's germline CDR1 is MNHEY and CDR2 SVGAGI. V was shortened by 2 bases and J by 0 bases, with 7 bases between the two germline ends. CDR3 in amino acids: CASSYGGLNTEAFF. The CDR3 nucleotides are TGTGCCAGCAGTTACGGGGGGTTGAACACTGAAGCTTTCTTT.

The V call is TRBV6-5, the J call TRBJ1-1, with TRBD1 matching 7 bases. V dropped 5 bases and J dropped 1; count of bases not matched to a gene: 7. This CDR3 has 15 amino acids. CDR1 and CDR2 (germline): MNHEY, SVGAGI. The CDR3 region has the DNA TGTGCCAGCAGTCCGCGACAGGGCCAGAACACTGAAGCTTTCTTT. Amino acids: CASSPRQGQNTEAFF.

This rearrangement joins TRBV5-6 to TRBJ2-7; D gene uncertain. Germline V gives CDR1 SGHDT, CDR2 YYEEEE. The CDR3 is 14 residues long. The V end was cut by 0 bases, the J end by 6 bases, with 13 bases between. CDR3 in DNA: TGTGCCAGCAGCTTGGATATGGCTTCTGGCGAGCAGTACTTC. Its translation: CASSLDMASGEQYF.

A few counts support this clone. The chain employs TRBV5-1 and TRBJ2-7; TRBD1 is a possible D gene (6 bases). Trimming took 4 bases from V and 1 from J, leaving 12 bases between them. The germline CDR1 and CDR2 sequences are SGHRS and YFSETQ. This CDR3 contains 14 residues. CDR3 protein: CASSPRDTSYEQYF. The CDR3 nucleotides read TGCGCCAGCAGCCCCAGGGACACGTCCTACGAGCAGTACTTC.

This chain connects TRBV7-8 to TRBJ2-1; D not certain. Germline V gives CDR1 SGHVS, CDR2 FQNEAQ. The CDR3 has 15 residues. V was clipped by 6 bases and J by 2 bases, with 14 bases between them. CDR3 loop: CASSQVSGTYNEQFF. The CDR3 nucleotides are TGTGCCAGCAGTCAAGTTTCAGGTACCTACAATGAGCAGTTCTTC.

This chain joins TRBV2 and TRBJ2-7; 10 bases map to TRBD1. V lost 9 bases to trimming and J lost 5 bases; unmatched junction nucleotides: 7. The germline gives CDR1 SNHLY, CDR2 FYNNEI. The CDR3 is made up of 13 amino acids. The CDR3 sequence: CARDRDRGHEQYF. The CDR3, as DNA: TGTGCCAGGGACCGGGACAGGGGTCACGAGCAGTACTTC. The complete variable domain, with remaining parts taken from reference TRBV2 and TRBJ2-7, reads EPEVTQTPSHQVTQMGQEVILRCVPISNHLYFYWYRQILGQKVEFLVSFYNNEISEKSEIFDDQFSVERPDGSNFTLKIRSTKLEDSAMYFCARDRDRGHEQYFGPGTRLTVT.

The chain combines TRBV4-1 with TRBJ2-1, with TRBD2 identical over 12 bases. This CDR3 is built from 16 residues. The germline gives CDR1 MGHRA, CDR2 YSYEKL. With V trimmed by 3 bases and J by 12 bases, 12 bases remained unmatched. The CDR3 DNA is TGCGCCAGCAGCCACGCCGGACTAGCGGGGCCCCCTGGGCAGTTCTTC. Encoded protein: CASSHAGLAGPPGQFF.

The chain carries TRBV7-2 and TRBJ2-2; a possible D gene is TRBD1 (7 bases). The V gene lost 5 bases and the J gene lost 4 bases, with 20 bases spanning the gap. Germline V gives CDR1 SGHTA, CDR2 FQGNSA. The CDR3 totals 17 residues. CDR3 sequence: CASSPGGRGSVTGELFF. CDR3 nucleotide sequence: TGTGCCAGCAGCCCAGGGGGGCGGGGATCGGTCACCGGGGAGCTGTTTTTT.

The chain carries TRBV7-3 and TRBJ2-5; maybe TRBD2 (5 bases). Trimming took off 8 bases at V and 2 bases at J, with 12 bases between the two ends. Germline CDR1 is SGHTA and CDR2 is FQGTGA. This CDR3 has 13 amino acids. In DNA form, the CDR3 reads TGTGCCAGCTCTGGACTCCTTCAAGAGACCCAGTACTTC. Protein product: CASSGLLQETQYF.

A few counts support this clone. V and J are TRBV7-8 and TRBJ1-1, with D tentatively TRBD1 (5 bases). CDR1 SGHVS and CDR2 FQNEAQ come from the germline V gene. This CDR3 has 16 residues. Deletions cut 5 bases from V and 1 base from J, with 17 bases between. CDR3 sequence: CASSQGHLTANTEAFF. CDR3 DNA: TGTGCCAGCAGCCAGGGCCATCTGACTGCGAACACTGAAGCTTTCTTT.

V is TRBV7-2 and J is TRBJ1-1; 7 positions agree with TRBD1. The CDR3 extends over 13 amino acids. V lost 5 bases to trimming and J lost 3 bases; unmatched junction nucleotides: 3. Per germline, CDR1 SGHTA and CDR2 FQGNSA. The CDR3 sequence: CASSRDRDTEAFF. The CDR3 DNA is TGTGCCAGCAGCCGAGACAGGGACACTGAAGCTTTCTTT.

The rearrangement joins TRBV19 to TRBJ2-7; TRBD2 aligns across 7 bases. Germline V gene lookup returns CDR1 LNHDA and CDR2 SQIVND (reference sequence). V lost 5 bases and J lost 4; bases outside the gene matches: 8. The CDR3 runs to 14 residues. The CDR3 DNA is TGTGCCAGTAGTGTCGGGGGGAAGGGATACGAGCAGTACTTC. Amino acid sequence: CASSVGGKGYEQYF. The variable domain in full, completed from reference TRBV19 and TRBJ2-7, reads DGGITQSPKYLFRKEGQNVTLSCEQNLNHDAMYWYRQDPGQGLRLIYYSQIVNDFQKGDIAEGYSVSREKKESFPLTVTSAQKNPTAFYLCASSVGGKGYEQYFGPGTRLTVT.

The gene calls are TRBV9 and TRBJ2-5; TRBD1 aligns across 9 bases. This CDR3 has 14 amino acids. Germline V gives CDR1 SGDLS, CDR2 YYNGEE. V lost 3 bases to trimming and J lost 9 bases; unmatched junction nucleotides: 9. The CDR3 loop reads CASSETGQGFAQYF. The CDR3 region has the DNA TGTGCCAGCAGCGAAACGGGACAGGGTTTCGCCCAGTACTTC.

CDR3 in DNA: TGTGCCAGCAGCTACCGCCTGGGGGCTAGCGGGAGAGGAGAGCAGTTCTTC. It translates to CASSYRLGASGRGEQFF. V is TRBV5-4 and J is TRBJ2-1; 10 bases map to TRBD2. From germline, CDR1 is SGHNT and CDR2 YYREEE (reference sequence). The CDR3 contains 17 residues. Trimming took 3 bases from V and 10 from J; bases not matched to a gene: 16.

CDR3 loop: CAWSQDRADQPQHF. The DNA for the CDR3 is TGTGCCTGGAGTCAGGACAGGGCGGACCAGCCCCAGCATTTT. J is TRBJ1-5 and V is TRBV30; 8 bases line up with TRBD1. With 2 bases clipped from V and 7 bases from J, the junction kept 7 bases outside the gene matches. Per the germline V gene, CDR1 is GTSNPN and CDR2 is SVGIG (reference sequence). This CDR3 is 14 amino acids long.